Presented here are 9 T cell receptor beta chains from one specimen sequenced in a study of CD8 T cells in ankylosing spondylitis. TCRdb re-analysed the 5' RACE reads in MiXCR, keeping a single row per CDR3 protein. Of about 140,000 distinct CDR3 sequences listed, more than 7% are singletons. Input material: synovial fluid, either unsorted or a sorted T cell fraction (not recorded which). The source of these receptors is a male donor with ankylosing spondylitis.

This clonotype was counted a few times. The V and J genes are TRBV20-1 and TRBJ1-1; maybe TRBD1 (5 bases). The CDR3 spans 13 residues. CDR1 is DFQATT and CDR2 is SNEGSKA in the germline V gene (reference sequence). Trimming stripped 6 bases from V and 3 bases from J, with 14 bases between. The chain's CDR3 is CSAVEDSYTEAFF. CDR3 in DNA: TGCAGTGCCGTCGAAGACAGCTACACTGAAGCTTTCTTT.

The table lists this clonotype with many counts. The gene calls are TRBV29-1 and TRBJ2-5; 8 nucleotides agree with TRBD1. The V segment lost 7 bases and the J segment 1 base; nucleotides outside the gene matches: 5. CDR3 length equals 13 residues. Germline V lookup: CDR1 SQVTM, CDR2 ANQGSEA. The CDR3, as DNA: TGCAGCGCCGCCGACAGGGGCCAAGAGACCCAGTACTTC. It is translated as CSAADRGQETQYF.

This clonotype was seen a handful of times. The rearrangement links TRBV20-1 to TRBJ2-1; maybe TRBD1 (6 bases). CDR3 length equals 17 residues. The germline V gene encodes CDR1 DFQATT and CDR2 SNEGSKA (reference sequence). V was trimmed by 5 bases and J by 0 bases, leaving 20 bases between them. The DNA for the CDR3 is TGCAGTGCTGTAGGGGGTTTTGACCGGTTCTCCTACAATGAGCAGTTCTTC. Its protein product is CSAVGGFDRFSYNEQFF.

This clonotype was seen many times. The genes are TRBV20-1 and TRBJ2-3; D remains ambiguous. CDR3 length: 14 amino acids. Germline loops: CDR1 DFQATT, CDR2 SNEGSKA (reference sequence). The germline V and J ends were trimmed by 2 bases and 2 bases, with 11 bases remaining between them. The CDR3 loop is CSARSTSYTDTQYF. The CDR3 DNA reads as TGCAGTGCTAGATCGACTTCCTACACAGATACGCAGTATTTT.

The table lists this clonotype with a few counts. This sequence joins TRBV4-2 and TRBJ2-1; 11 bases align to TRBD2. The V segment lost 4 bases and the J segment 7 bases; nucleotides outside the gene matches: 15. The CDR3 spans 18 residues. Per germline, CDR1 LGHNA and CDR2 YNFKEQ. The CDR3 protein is CASSPHGLTSGIVNEQFF. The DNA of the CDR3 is TGTGCCAGCAGCCCCCATGGACTGACTAGCGGGATAGTAAATGAGCAGTTCTTC.

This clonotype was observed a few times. In DNA, the CDR3 is TGCGCCAGCAGCTTGGGCGGGAGCCCCTACAATGAGCAGTTCTTC. This gives the protein CASSLGGSPYNEQFF. The rearrangement links TRBV5-1 to TRBJ2-1; 7 nucleotides align to TRBD2. CDR3 length: 15 residues. CDR1 and CDR2 from the germline V gene are SGHRS and YFSETQ. Trimming removed 0 bases from V and 2 bases from J; junction bases left unmatched: 2.

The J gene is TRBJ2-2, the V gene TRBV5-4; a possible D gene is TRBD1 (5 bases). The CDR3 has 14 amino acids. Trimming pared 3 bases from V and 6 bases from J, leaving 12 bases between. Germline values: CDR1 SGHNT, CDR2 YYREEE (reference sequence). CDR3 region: CASSSQGSSGELFF. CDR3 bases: TGTGCCAGCAGCTCGCAGGGAAGTTCCGGGGAGCTGTTTTTT.

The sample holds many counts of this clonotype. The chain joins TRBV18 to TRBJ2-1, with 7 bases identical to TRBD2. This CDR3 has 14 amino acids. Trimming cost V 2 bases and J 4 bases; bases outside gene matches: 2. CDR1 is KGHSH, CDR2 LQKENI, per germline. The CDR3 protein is CASSPSREYNEQFF. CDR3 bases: TGTGCCAGCTCACCATCGCGGGAGTACAATGAGCAGTTCTTC.

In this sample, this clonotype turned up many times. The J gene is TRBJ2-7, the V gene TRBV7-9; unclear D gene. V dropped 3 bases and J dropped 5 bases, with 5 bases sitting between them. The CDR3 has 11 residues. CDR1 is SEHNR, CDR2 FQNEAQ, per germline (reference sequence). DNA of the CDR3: TGTGCCAGCAGCTTCCAGAACGAGCAGTACTTC. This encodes CASSFQNEQYF. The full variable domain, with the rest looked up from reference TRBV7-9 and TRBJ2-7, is DTGVSQNPRHKITKRGQNVTFRCDPISEHNRLYWYRQTLGQGPEFLTYFQNEAQLEKSRLLSDRFSAERPKGSFSTLEIQRTEQGDSAMYLCASSFQNEQYFGPGTRLTVT.